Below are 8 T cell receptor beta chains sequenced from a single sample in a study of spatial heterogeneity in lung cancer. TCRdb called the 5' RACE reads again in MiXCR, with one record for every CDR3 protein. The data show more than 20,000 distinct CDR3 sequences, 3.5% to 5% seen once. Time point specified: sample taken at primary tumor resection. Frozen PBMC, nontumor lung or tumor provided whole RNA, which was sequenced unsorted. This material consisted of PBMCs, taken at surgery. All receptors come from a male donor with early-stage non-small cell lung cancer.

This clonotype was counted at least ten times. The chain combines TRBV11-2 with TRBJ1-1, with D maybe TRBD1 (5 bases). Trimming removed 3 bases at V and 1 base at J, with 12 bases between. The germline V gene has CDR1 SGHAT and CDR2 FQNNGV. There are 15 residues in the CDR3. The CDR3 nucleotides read TGTGCCAGCAGCTTTAGCGGGACGGGGAACACTGAAGCTTTCTTT. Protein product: CASSFSGTGNTEAFF.

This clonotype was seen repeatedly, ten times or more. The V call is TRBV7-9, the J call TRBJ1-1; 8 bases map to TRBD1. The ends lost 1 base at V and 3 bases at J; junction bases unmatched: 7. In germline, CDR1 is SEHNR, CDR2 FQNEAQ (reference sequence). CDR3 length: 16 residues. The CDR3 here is CASSLEGTGVYTEAFF. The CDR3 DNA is TGTGCCAGCAGCTTAGAAGGGACAGGCGTCTACACTGAAGCTTTCTTT.

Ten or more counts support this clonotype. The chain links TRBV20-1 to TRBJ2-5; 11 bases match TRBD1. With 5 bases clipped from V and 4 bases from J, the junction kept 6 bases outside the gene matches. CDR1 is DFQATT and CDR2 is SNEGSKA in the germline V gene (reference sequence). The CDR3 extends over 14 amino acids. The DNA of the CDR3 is TGCAGTGCTTCCGGGACAGGGGGGTTAGAGACCCAGTACTTC. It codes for CSASGTGGLETQYF.

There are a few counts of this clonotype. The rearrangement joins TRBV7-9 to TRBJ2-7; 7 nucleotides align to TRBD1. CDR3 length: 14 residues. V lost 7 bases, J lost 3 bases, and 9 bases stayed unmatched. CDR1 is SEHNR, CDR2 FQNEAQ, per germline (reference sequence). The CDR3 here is CASTSSGTDYEQYF. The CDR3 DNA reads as TGTGCCAGCACCTCCTCCGGGACAGACTACGAGCAGTACTTC.

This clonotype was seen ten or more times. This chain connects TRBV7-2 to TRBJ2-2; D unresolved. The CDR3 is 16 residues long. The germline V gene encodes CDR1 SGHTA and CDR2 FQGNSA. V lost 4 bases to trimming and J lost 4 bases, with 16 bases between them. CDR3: CASSWSVQLGTGELFF. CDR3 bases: TGTGCCAGCAGCTGGTCCGTTCAGCTGGGCACCGGGGAGCTGTTTTTT. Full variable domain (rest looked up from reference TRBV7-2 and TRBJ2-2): GAGVSQSPSNKVTEKGKDVELRCDPISGHTALYWYRQSLGQGLEFLIYFQGNSAPDKSGLPSDRFSAERTGGSVSTLTIQRTQQEDSAVYLCASSWSVQLGTGELFFGEGSRLTVL.

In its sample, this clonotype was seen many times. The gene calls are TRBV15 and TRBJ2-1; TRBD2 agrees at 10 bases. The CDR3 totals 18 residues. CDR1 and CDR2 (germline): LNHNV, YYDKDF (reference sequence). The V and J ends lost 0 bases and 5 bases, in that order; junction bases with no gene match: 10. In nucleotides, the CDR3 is TGTGCCACCAGCAGAGATCTGTCCGTAGCGGGGGGCAACAATGAGCAGTTCTTC. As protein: CATSRDLSVAGGNNEQFF.

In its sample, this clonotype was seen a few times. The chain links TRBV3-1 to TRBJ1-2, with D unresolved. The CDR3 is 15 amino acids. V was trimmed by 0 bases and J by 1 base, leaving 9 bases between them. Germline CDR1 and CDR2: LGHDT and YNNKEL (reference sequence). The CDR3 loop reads CASSQDSGRNYGYTF. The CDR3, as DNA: TGTGCCAGCAGCCAAGATTCGGGCCGTAACTATGGCTACACCTTC.

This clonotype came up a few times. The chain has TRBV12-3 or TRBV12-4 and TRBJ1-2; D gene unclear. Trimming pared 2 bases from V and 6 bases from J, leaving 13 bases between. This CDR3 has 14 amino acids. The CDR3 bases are TGTGCCAGCAGTTTAAGTGGCAGACGAAATGGCTACACCTTC. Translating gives CASSLSGRRNGYTF.